The sequence of this T cell receptor (beta chain) was determined in a study of blood T cell repertoires in COVID-19. About the study: The United States, Italy and Spain supplied acute and convalescent COVID-19 samples. The analysed material was cDNA or gDNA that came from T cells, B-cell-depleted T cells, or PBMCs.

Per the original data handling: Estimates of nucleated cell counts were drawn from the amplification of reference gene primers. Assay used: immunoSEQ multiplex PCR; TCRdb lists only in-frame clones, some missing. The DNA gave D and trimming, while V, J and clone size come from that table. Among 350,000 to 450,000 clones listed, 85% to 90% were seen once. The receptor comes from a man aged 30-40 years who had recovered from COVID-19. Sequenced material: PBMCs or T cells enriched from blood (not recorded which).

This CDR3 is CASSKGTSSYNEQFF. CDR3 in DNA: TGTGCCAGCTCAAAAGGGACTTCGTCCTACAATGAGCAGTTCTTC. V and J are TRBV18 and TRBJ2-1, with a weak D call TRBD2 (6 bases). CDR1 is KGHSH and CDR2 is LQKENI in the germline V gene. The CDR3 is made up of 15 amino acids. V lost 5 bases, J lost 1 base, and 12 bases lay in between.